This entry is about one T cell receptor beta chain. Its specific antigen is unknown. No base qualities exist here, and no much larger clone lies one base off it. CD8 naive samples consisted of CD45RO-negative cells that were positively selected for CCR7, yielding a CD45RA+CCR7+ population without TemRA cells. Healthy HIV-negative adults with no recently reported acute infections or vaccinations were included as donors. Only Caucasian adults living in Nashville, Tennessee, USA were represented among the donors. Blood was collected by leukapheresis, and PBMCs were isolated by Ficoll-Histopaque density gradient centrifugation and then cryopreserved in liquid nitrogen vapor phase. Analytical flow cytometry was used to check the purity and quantity of each magnetically sorted T cell population. Genomic DNA was isolated from each sorted fraction and quantified by UV absorbance on a Nanodrop 2000c. Using the deep immunoSEQ assay, multiplex PCR amplified TCR CDR3 regions from genomic DNA. For each cell subset, the extracted genomic DNA was distributed evenly across all wells of several immunoSEQ 96-well plates, and each plate served as one replicate. For sorted subsets, approximately 0.2 ug of genomic DNA, equivalent to some 30,000 T cell genomes, went into each replicate PCR. Purified libraries were quantified with a Qubit 3.0 fluorometer, sized on a Bioanalyzer 2100, and re-quantified with the KAPA Library Quantification kit. Every immunoSEQ 96-well plate was sequenced on a separate single-read 150-cycle Illumina NextSeq 550 flow cell. The authors' pipeline ran thus. Because the immunoSEQ output held only junctional sequences and lacked quality scores, the filtering could not match the filtering applied to full-length reads. To assign V/J genes and CDR3, sequences were annotated against IMGT germline references using PyIR, a Python wrapper for IgBLAST v1.9. Reads were filtered out if the reads had weak V/J assignments (E-value above 1e-6), no CDR3, stop codons, out-of-frame junctions, or ambiguous translated residues. V3J clonotypes were defined by identical inferred V gene, J gene, and CDR3 amino acid sequence. The percentage overlap between two repertoires was calculated by dividing the number of shared unique clonotypes by the size of the smaller repertoire. RTK rarefaction, the Chao1 estimator, and Recon v2.1 estimates of unobserved clonotypes were used to assess repertoire richness. Generation probabilities were computed with OLGA for all TCRbeta clonotypes obtained by the gDNA method from four donors. Not all clones reach the TCRdb copy of this immuneACCESS table, which keeps in-frame sequences only. Checked studies attribute under half of the gap to unresolved V genes and leave the rest unexplained. V and J calls and clone size are as listed in that table; D and trimming were resolved from the DNA. The sample table lists some 2,100,000 clones, under 95% of them with a count of one. The ten most abundant clones make up over 1.5% of the sample.

The sample is drawn from a study of shared clonotypes between healthy human individuals (dated by TCRdb to 2018 to 2021). In the study overall: Three men and a couple of women, aged 18 to 49 years, made up the cohort. Per donor, three plates each were used for CD4 naive and CD4 memory, two for CD8 naive, and one for CD8 memory. Blood TCR repertoires of several healthy adults were deeply sequenced to estimate repertoire size and the extent of clonotype sharing between individuals. To increase sequencing depth and limit assay-specific biases, different laboratories used diverse techniques to prepare libraries and sequence TCR repertoires. Per donor, leukapheresis produced somewhere between about 0.85 and 8.9 billion PBMCs. The full study reports these points: Sampling was restricted to blood, and TCR repertoires in tissue are likely to differ from TCR repertoires in blood. Pairwise subsampling indicated that sequencing depth was expected to affect the degree of clonotype sharing among donors. Estimated clonotype richness was generally larger for naive than for memory subsets. Rarefaction of sorted-subset datasets indicated incomplete sequencing despite the large sequencing depth. When a handful of donors were compared, the shared fraction of clonotypes was around 5% for naive CD4, over 3% for naive CD8, 2% to 2.5% for memory CD4, and 0.35% to 0.4% for memory CD8. Higher generation probabilities were observed for clonotypes shared by all four sorted-subset donors than for non-shared clonotypes. Because the study included only a small number of donors, the genetic and exposure-history diversity represented was limited.

Inclusive of the bounding cysteine and phenylalanine, the CDR3 is 15 residues long. The kept DNA is CDR3 alone, 45 bases in frame from the first base. From a lookup of the germline V gene, CDR1 and CDR2 are MDHEN and SYDVKM. V loses 4 bases at its end and J loses 4 bases; junction bases beyond the gene matches: 5. Sequenced input: naive CD8+ T cells from PBMCs. Reading the label with the study, this specimen's cell subset or site is: CD45RA+CCR7+. This TCR was recovered from a man aged 18 to 30 in good health. Some clones in this sample may be carry-over from other donors' samples. The rearrangement joined TRBV28 to TRBJ2-5, and TRBD1 aligns with 11 junction nucleotides. The CDR3 sequence is CASSSGTGGGETQYF. The DNA sequence follows: TGTGCCAGCAGTTCCGGGACAGGGGGGGGAGAGACCCAGTACTTC.